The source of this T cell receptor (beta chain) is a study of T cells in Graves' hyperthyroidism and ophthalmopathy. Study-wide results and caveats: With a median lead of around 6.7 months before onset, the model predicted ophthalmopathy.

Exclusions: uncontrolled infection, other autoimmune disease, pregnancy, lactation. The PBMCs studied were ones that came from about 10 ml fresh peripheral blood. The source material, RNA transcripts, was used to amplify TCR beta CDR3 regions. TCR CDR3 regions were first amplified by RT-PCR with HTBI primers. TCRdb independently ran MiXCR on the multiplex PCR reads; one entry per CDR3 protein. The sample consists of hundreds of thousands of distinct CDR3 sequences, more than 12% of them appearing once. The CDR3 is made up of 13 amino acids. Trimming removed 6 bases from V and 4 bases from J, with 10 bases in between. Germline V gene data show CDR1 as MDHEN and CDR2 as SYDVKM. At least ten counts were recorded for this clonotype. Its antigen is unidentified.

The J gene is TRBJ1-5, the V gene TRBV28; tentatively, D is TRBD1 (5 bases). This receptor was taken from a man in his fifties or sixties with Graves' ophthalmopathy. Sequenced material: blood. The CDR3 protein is CASSSEGNQPQHF. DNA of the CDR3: TGTGCCAGCAGCTCGGAGGGGAATCAGCCCCAGCATTTT. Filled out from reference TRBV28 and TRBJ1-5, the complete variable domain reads DVKVTQSSRYLVKRTGEKVFLECVQDMDHENMFWYRQDPGLGLRLIYFSYDVKMKEKGDIPEGYSVSREKKERFSLILESASTNQTSMYLCASSSEGNQPQHFGDGTRLSIL.